The rows below give T cell receptor beta chains drawn from one sample of a study of naive and memory T cell subsets. TCRdb re-called the UMI-ligation and nested PCR reads with MiXCR, one entry per CDR3 protein. The repertoire includes tens of thousands of distinct CDR3 sequences, about 10% of them detected once, and less than 1.5% sits in the top ten. The sequencing sample was made of naive CD8+ T cells from blood. These receptors all come from a human donor in good health. The CDR3 runs from the conserved cysteine through the conserved F or W. D genes are given only for firm matches. Some rows mark clone size as missing; the rest say once, few, many or name a class of expanded clone.

clone_size: NA
j_call: TRBJ2-3
v_call: TRBV7-9
d_call: NA
cdr3_nt: TGTGCCAGCAGCCCCCCGGTGGATGGCACAGATACGCAGTATTTT
cdr3_aa: CASSPPVDGTDTQYF

clone_size: few
j_call: TRBJ2-4
v_call: TRBV27
d_call: NA
cdr3_nt: TGTGCCAGCAGTACCCCTCCCCAGGCACAGTACTTC
cdr3_aa: CASSTPPQAQYF

clone_size: NA
j_call: TRBJ2-7
v_call: TRBV19
d_call: NA
cdr3_nt: TGTGCCAGTAGTATGGGCAGAAAAAACTCCTACGAGCAGTACTTC
cdr3_aa: CASSMGRKNSYEQYF

clone_size: NA
j_call: TRBJ1-5
v_call: TRBV20-1
d_call: NA
cdr3_nt: TGCAGTGCTAGAGATCTGATCGGACAGTTAGAGCATTTT
cdr3_aa: CSARDLIGQLEHF

clone_size: NA
j_call: TRBJ2-4
v_call: TRBV6-2/TRBV6-3
d_call: TRBD2
cdr3_nt: TGTGCCAGCAGTTATGCTAGCGGGAGTGGCATTCAGTACTTC
cdr3_aa: CASSYASGSGIQYF

clone_size: many
j_call: TRBJ1-3
v_call: TRBV9
d_call: NA
cdr3_nt: TGTGCCAGCAGTCCCCAGAAAAGCTCTGGAAACACCATATATTTT
cdr3_aa: CASSPQKSSGNTIYF

clone_size: few
j_call: TRBJ1-6
v_call: TRBV6-5
d_call: NA
cdr3_nt: TGTGCCAGCAGTTACAGGGTCCCGGGCTCCTATAATTCACCCCTCCACTTT
cdr3_aa: CASSYRVPGSYNSPLHF

clone_size: many
j_call: TRBJ2-1
v_call: TRBV10-1
d_call: TRBD2
cdr3_nt: TGCGCCAGCAGTGCTAGCGGGAGGGCTAACAATGAGCAGTTCTTC
cdr3_aa: CASSASGRANNEQFF

clone_size: many
j_call: TRBJ2-3
v_call: TRBV20-1
d_call: TRBD2
cdr3_nt: TGCAGTGCCGGCCCGGGGACACCGAGAAGCGGGGGCCCATCCGAGGATACGCAGTATTTT
cdr3_aa: CSAGPGTPRSGGPSEDTQYF

clone_size: many
j_call: TRBJ2-3
v_call: TRBV4-1
d_call: NA
cdr3_nt: TGCGCCAGCAGCCAAGATCGGGTACAGCTCGGCGCAGATACGCAGTATTTT
cdr3_aa: CASSQDRVQLGADTQYF

clone_size: few
j_call: TRBJ2-7
v_call: TRBV7-9
d_call: NA
cdr3_nt: TGTGCCAGCAGCAAAGAGGACTACGAGCAGTACTTC
cdr3_aa: CASSKEDYEQYF

clone_size: many
j_call: TRBJ2-1
v_call: TRBV12-5
d_call: NA
cdr3_nt: TGTGCTAGTGAAGACGGGAACTACAATGAGCAGTTCTTC
cdr3_aa: CASEDGNYNEQFF

clone_size: NA
j_call: TRBJ2-7
v_call: TRBV27
d_call: NA
cdr3_nt: TGTGCCAGCAGTAATGGTAACGAGCAGTACTTC
cdr3_aa: CASSNGNEQYF

clone_size: NA
j_call: TRBJ1-1
v_call: TRBV20-1
d_call: NA
cdr3_nt: TGCAGTGCTAGTGGTTGGGGTTTTGGTACTGAAGCTTTCTTT
cdr3_aa: CSASGWGFGTEAFF

clone_size: few
j_call: TRBJ2-7
v_call: TRBV27
d_call: NA
cdr3_nt: TGTGCCAGCAGTTTCCCGGGGCGGAACGAGCAGTACTTC
cdr3_aa: CASSFPGRNEQYF

clone_size: NA
j_call: TRBJ2-5
v_call: TRBV2
d_call: NA
cdr3_nt: TGTGCCAGCAAGGAGCCGAACCAAGAGACCCAGTACTTC
cdr3_aa: CASKEPNQETQYF

clone_size: many
j_call: TRBJ2-3
v_call: TRBV6-5
d_call: NA
cdr3_nt: TGTGCCAGCAGTTACGGCGCCACAGATACGCAGTATTTT
cdr3_aa: CASSYGATDTQYF

clone_size: many
j_call: TRBJ2-7
v_call: TRBV28
d_call: TRBD1
cdr3_nt: TGTGCCAGCAGCATGACAGGGGGTCGATACGAGCAGTACTTC
cdr3_aa: CASSMTGGRYEQYF

clone_size: NA
j_call: TRBJ1-1
v_call: TRBV4-3
d_call: TRBD1
cdr3_nt: TGCGCCAGCAGCCAGAAGGACAGGGGGCTCACTGAAGCTTTCTTT
cdr3_aa: CASSQKDRGLTEAFF

clone_size: few
j_call: TRBJ2-7
v_call: TRBV28
d_call: NA
cdr3_nt: TGTGCCAGCAGTCCACAGGGTTGGCTCGAGCAGTACTTC
cdr3_aa: CASSPQGWLEQYF

clone_size: few
j_call: TRBJ1-1
v_call: TRBV28
d_call: TRBD1
cdr3_nt: TGTGCCAGCAGTCACGATTCTTCACAGGGGGCAGGAATGAACACTGAAGCTTTCTTT
cdr3_aa: CASSHDSSQGAGMNTEAFF

clone_size: NA
j_call: TRBJ2-7
v_call: TRBV7-9
d_call: NA
cdr3_nt: TGTGCCAGCAGTTCAGTTACAGGGTCCGAGCAGTACTTC
cdr3_aa: CASSSVTGSEQYF

clone_size: many
j_call: TRBJ2-2
v_call: TRBV7-6
d_call: TRBD2
cdr3_nt: TGTGCCAGCAGCCCAAGACTAGCCCCCCCGACCGGGGAGCTGTTTTTT
cdr3_aa: CASSPRLAPPTGELFF

clone_size: NA
j_call: TRBJ2-7
v_call: TRBV29-1
d_call: TRBD2
cdr3_nt: TGCAGCGTTGTAGCGGGAGGAAGGGGGGAGCAGTACTTC
cdr3_aa: CSVVAGGRGEQYF

clone_size: NA
j_call: TRBJ2-2
v_call: TRBV11-2
d_call: TRBD2
cdr3_nt: TGTGCCAGCAGCTTTAGCGGGAGGTCGCGGTTGACCGGGGAGCTGTTTTTT
cdr3_aa: CASSFSGRSRLTGELFF

clone_size: NA
j_call: TRBJ2-7
v_call: TRBV20-1
d_call: TRBD2
cdr3_nt: TGCAGTGCTAGAGGCGCTAGCGGGAGCCACGAGCAGTACTTC
cdr3_aa: CSARGASGSHEQYF

clone_size: few
j_call: TRBJ2-1
v_call: TRBV30
d_call: NA
cdr3_nt: TGTGCCTGGAGTGTACGGGGCCCGGTGTCCTACAATGAGCAGTTCTTC
cdr3_aa: CAWSVRGPVSYNEQFF

clone_size: NA
j_call: TRBJ2-3
v_call: TRBV10-3
d_call: TRBD1
cdr3_nt: TGTGCCATCGGGGGGACAGGACCCACAGATACGCAGTATTTT
cdr3_aa: CAIGGTGPTDTQYF

clone_size: few
j_call: TRBJ2-3
v_call: TRBV20-1
d_call: TRBD2
cdr3_nt: TGCAGTGCTAGAGTGACTAGCGGTTCAACCCGGTGGGATACGCAGTATTTT
cdr3_aa: CSARVTSGSTRWDTQYF

clone_size: many
j_call: TRBJ2-2
v_call: TRBV5-4
d_call: NA
cdr3_nt: TGTGCCAGCAGCGAGGGGTTAATTGGGGAGCTGTTTTTT
cdr3_aa: CASSEGLIGELFF

clone_size: NA
j_call: TRBJ2-1
v_call: TRBV7-9
d_call: NA
cdr3_nt: TGTGCCGGGGGTAGCGGGACAGGATCCTACAATGAGCAGTTCTTC
cdr3_aa: CAGGSGTGSYNEQFF

clone_size: NA
j_call: TRBJ2-3
v_call: TRBV9
d_call: TRBD2
cdr3_nt: TGTGCCAGCAGCGTTCCCCTAGCGGGAGAAGATACGCAGTATTTT
cdr3_aa: CASSVPLAGEDTQYF

clone_size: few
j_call: TRBJ2-2
v_call: TRBV9
d_call: NA
cdr3_nt: TGTGCCAGCAGCGAGGGAGAAACCGGGGAGCTGTTTTTT
cdr3_aa: CASSEGETGELFF

clone_size: many
j_call: TRBJ2-7
v_call: TRBV2
d_call: NA
cdr3_nt: TGTGCCAGCAGTGACGGTGGGTCCGGAAACTTACGGTACTTC
cdr3_aa: CASSDGGSGNLRYF

clone_size: many
j_call: TRBJ1-2
v_call: TRBV29-1
d_call: TRBD1
cdr3_nt: TGCAGCGCAGAGATCTCCAGGGGGGGCTACACCTTC
cdr3_aa: CSAEISRGGYTF

clone_size: few
j_call: TRBJ2-7
v_call: TRBV7-8
d_call: NA
cdr3_nt: TGTGCCAGCAGCTTAGTAACAGGGCCCTACGAGCAGTACTTC
cdr3_aa: CASSLVTGPYEQYF

clone_size: many
j_call: TRBJ2-5
v_call: TRBV6-6
d_call: NA
cdr3_nt: TGTGCCAGCAGTTCCTCATGGGCGGCAGAGACCCAGTACTTC
cdr3_aa: CASSSSWAAETQYF

clone_size: NA
j_call: TRBJ1-2
v_call: TRBV29-1
d_call: TRBD1
cdr3_nt: TGCAGCGTTGAAACAGGGACAGACTATGGCGACACCTTC
cdr3_aa: CSVETGTDYGDTF

clone_size: few
j_call: TRBJ2-2
v_call: TRBV9
d_call: TRBD2
cdr3_nt: TGTGCCAGCAGCGAAAGCGGGAGCGGCACCGGGGAGCTGTTTTTT
cdr3_aa: CASSESGSGTGELFF